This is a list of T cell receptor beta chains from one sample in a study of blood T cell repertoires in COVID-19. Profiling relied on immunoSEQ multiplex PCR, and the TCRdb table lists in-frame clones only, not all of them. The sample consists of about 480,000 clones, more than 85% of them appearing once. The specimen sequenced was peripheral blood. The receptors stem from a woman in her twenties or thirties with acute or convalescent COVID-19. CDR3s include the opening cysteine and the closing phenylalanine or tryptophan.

CDR3: CASSYSRDSRYEQYF
V: TRBV6-5
J: TRBJ2-7

CDR3: CALDRYTEAFF
V: TRBV30
J: TRBJ1-1

CDR3: CASSQSGTAAYNEQFF
V: TRBV4-2
J: TRBJ2-1

CDR3: CASSVGGGGKEDTQYF
V: TRBV9
J: TRBJ2-3

CDR3: CASSWDFPYNEQFF
V: TRBV27
J: TRBJ2-1

CDR3: CASSLLAGNSYEQYF
V: TRBV28
J: TRBJ2-7

CDR3: CASSEGRARETQYF
V: TRBV2
J: TRBJ2-5

CDR3: CASSRSASGGWTQYF
V: TRBV14
J: TRBJ2-5

CDR3: CASRRLGRPFF
V: TRBV28
J: TRBJ2-1

CDR3: CASEGQDTNTGELFF
V: TRBV7-9
J: TRBJ2-2

CDR3: CASSFRGQNTGELFF
V: TRBV6-5
J: TRBJ2-2

CDR3: CASSAQGAVTPLHF
V: TRBV9
J: TRBJ1-6

CDR3: CAIRDDRAQETQYF
V: TRBV10-3
J: TRBJ2-5

CDR3: CASSPTSASETQYF
V: TRBV11-3
J: TRBJ2-5

CDR3: CSVEPGNTEAFF
V: TRBV29-1
J: TRBJ1-1

CDR3: CASSQRLQGGYNEQFF
V: TRBV11-2
J: TRBJ2-1

CDR3: CASSYSAGGAQPQHF
V: TRBV6-6
J: TRBJ1-5

CDR3: CASSSGGGEQYF
V: TRBV7-6
J: TRBJ2-7

CDR3: CASSADRTANTGELFF
V: TRBV11-2
J: TRBJ2-2

CDR3: CASSPIGQGGSLETQYF
V: TRBV4-1
J: TRBJ2-5

CDR3: CASSLDKGAMGTEAFF
V: TRBV7-9
J: TRBJ1-1

CDR3: CASSRSGLAEETQYF
V: TRBV2
J: TRBJ2-5

CDR3: CASSFWDSGGADTQYF
V: TRBV5-1
J: TRBJ2-3

CDR3: CASSEVSFRRAGDEKLFF
V: TRBV6-1
J: TRBJ1-4

CDR3: CASSYPDRGNEQFF
V: TRBV5-1
J: TRBJ2-1

CDR3: CASSLFRGLNQPQHF
V: TRBV7-8
J: TRBJ1-5

CDR3: CASSDYGYEQYF
V: TRBV2
J: TRBJ2-7

CDR3: CASSLGGLVSSDTQYF
V: TRBV5-1
J: TRBJ2-3

CDR3: CSASDPDINEQFF
V: TRBV20-1
J: TRBJ2-1

CDR3: CASSLVGVANTEAFF
V: TRBV11-2
J: TRBJ1-1

CDR3: CASSYSVLETQYF
V: TRBV6-2/TRBV6-3
J: TRBJ2-5

CDR3: CASSLAVHHNQGNTEAFF
V: TRBV5-4
J: TRBJ1-1

CDR3: CASSVEQDSPITEAFF
V: TRBV9
J: TRBJ1-1

CDR3: CASSLVAGSGELFF
V: TRBV11-3
J: TRBJ2-2

CDR3: CAGSYSYYPDRSAPGNTIYF
V: TRBV6-6
J: TRBJ1-3

CDR3: CASSGGALEQYF
V: TRBV27
J: TRBJ2-7

CDR3: CATSPRSHSSTDTQYF
V: TRBV15
J: TRBJ2-3

CDR3: CASSLAGSYNEQFF
V: TRBV7-7
J: TRBJ2-1

CDR3: CASRGGIFSSGLPEQFF
V: TRBV19
J: TRBJ2-1

CDR3: CASSLYGPGEQFF
V: TRBV27
J: TRBJ2-1

CDR3: CASGLVVSSGIYEQYF
V: TRBV12-5
J: TRBJ2-7

CDR3: CASSRTGTGYEQYF
V: TRBV27
J: TRBJ2-7

CDR3: CASSTPRLGDYNEQFF
V: TRBV9
J: TRBJ2-1

CDR3: CASSVGGRETQYF
V: TRBV9
J: TRBJ2-5

CDR3: CASSSGDRGRTYEQYF
V: TRBV5-4
J: TRBJ2-7